Given below is one TCR beta chain in context. Its antigen is still unknown. This sample stems from a study of T-cell memory formation after mild COVID-19. Findings of the study overall: Prior to infection, memory already included some responding clones, suggesting cross-reactive memory joined.

Trimming cost V 5 bases and J 3 bases, with 13 bases left between them. The CDR3 has 14 residues. In germline, CDR1 is MNHNY, CDR2 SVGAGI (reference sequence). 5'RACE with constant-segment primers built TCRalpha and TCRbeta cDNA libraries with UMIs. TCRdb re-analysed the 5' RACE reads in MiXCR, keeping a single row per CDR3 protein. The sample contains about 400,000 distinct CDR3 sequences, less than 25% of which appear only once. The TCR originated in an adult woman who had mild COVID-19 (a few samples of this study predate the infection). Cell type and time point are not known. Sequencing input: PBMCs or a T cell subset sorted from them (not recorded which). The rearrangement links TRBV6-6 to TRBJ1-1, with D uncertain. CDR3 bases: TGTGCCAGCAGTGATCGGAAAAGGGACACTGAAGCTTTCTTT. Protein sequence: CASSDRKRDTEAFF.